These T cell receptor beta chains were read from a single sample in a study of T cells in Graves' hyperthyroidism and ophthalmopathy. One entry per CDR3 protein results from TCRdb running MiXCR on the multiplex PCR reads. This sample has about 590,000 distinct CDR3 sequences, with about a sixth found just once. Sequenced sample: blood. Receptor source: a woman aged 25 to 39 with Graves' hyperthyroidism. The CDR3 runs from the conserved cysteine through the conserved F or W. The D gene is left open where the match is weak. Clone size is shown for a subset of rows, as once, few, many or a class of expanded clone.

D gene: TRBD1; V gene: TRBV7-9; J gene: TRBJ2-7; clone size: many; CDR3 protein: CASRRGQPEWGEQYF; CDR3 DNA: TGTGCCAGCAGAAGGGGACAGCCGGAGTGGGGCGAGCAGTACTTC
D gene: -; V gene: TRBV12-3/TRBV12-4; J gene: TRBJ2-6; clone size: many; CDR3 protein: CASSLSGSGANVLTF; CDR3 DNA: TGTGCCAGCAGTCTTTCAGGGTCTGGGGCCAACGTCCTGACTTTC
D gene: -; V gene: TRBV7-2; J gene: TRBJ1-6; clone size: -; CDR3 protein: CASSLSGITYNSPLHF; CDR3 DNA: TGTGCCAGCAGCTTATCGGGGATTACCTATAATTCACCCCTCCACTTT
D gene: -; V gene: TRBV3-1; J gene: TRBJ1-2; clone size: many; CDR3 protein: CASSQDPFRGPDGYTF; CDR3 DNA: TGTGCCAGCAGCCAAGATCCATTCAGGGGACCTGATGGCTACACCTTC
D gene: -; V gene: TRBV20-1; J gene: TRBJ2-5; clone size: many; CDR3 protein: CSASGGNTQETQYF; CDR3 DNA: TGCAGTGCCTCCGGAGGGAATACCCAAGAGACCCAGTACTTC
D gene: TRBD2; V gene: TRBV6-1; J gene: TRBJ2-1; clone size: many; CDR3 protein: CASPSGKWSYNEQFF; CDR3 DNA: TGTGCCAGCCCTAGCGGGAAGTGGTCCTACAATGAGCAGTTCTTC
D gene: -; V gene: TRBV20-1; J gene: TRBJ2-7; clone size: -; CDR3 protein: CSAPNVGYEQYF; CDR3 DNA: TGCAGTGCTCCGAACGTGGGCTACGAGCAGTACTTC
D gene: TRBD2; V gene: TRBV10-1; J gene: TRBJ2-3; clone size: -; CDR3 protein: CASSDPASGTDTQYF; CDR3 DNA: TGCGCCAGCAGTGACCCTGCTAGCGGGACAGATACGCAGTATTTT
D gene: -; V gene: TRBV30; J gene: TRBJ1-4; clone size: many; CDR3 protein: CAWATGWNEKLFF; CDR3 DNA: TGTGCCTGGGCGACAGGATGGAATGAAAAACTGTTTTTT
D gene: -; V gene: TRBV5-4; J gene: TRBJ2-5; clone size: few; CDR3 protein: CASSLPTDGKETQYF; CDR3 DNA: TGTGCCAGCAGCCTCCCCACTGACGGTAAAGAGACCCAGTACTTC
D gene: -; V gene: TRBV28; J gene: TRBJ2-3; clone size: -; CDR3 protein: CASREGRADTQYF; CDR3 DNA: TGTGCCAGCCGTGAGGGGAGAGCAGATACGCAGTATTTT
D gene: -; V gene: TRBV7-2; J gene: TRBJ1-1; clone size: many; CDR3 protein: CASSLQSGAFLPEAFF; CDR3 DNA: TGTGCCAGCAGCTTACAGTCAGGGGCGTTCCTTCCTGAAGCTTTCTTT
D gene: -; V gene: TRBV4-3; J gene: TRBJ2-7; clone size: few; CDR3 protein: CASSQVGFSSYEQYF; CDR3 DNA: TGCGCCAGCAGCCAAGTTGGATTCAGCTCCTACGAGCAGTACTTC
D gene: TRBD2; V gene: TRBV6-1; J gene: TRBJ2-4; clone size: few; CDR3 protein: CASAILTSGRIGAKNIQYF; CDR3 DNA: TGTGCCAGCGCCATCCTGACTAGCGGGAGGATCGGAGCCAAAAACATTCAGTACTTC
D gene: -; V gene: TRBV30; J gene: TRBJ2-2; clone size: -; CDR3 protein: CAWTYTFAGELFF; CDR3 DNA: TGTGCCTGGACGTACACCTTCGCCGGGGAGCTGTTTTTT
D gene: TRBD2; V gene: TRBV6-1; J gene: TRBJ2-3; clone size: -; CDR3 protein: CASSRGTSVTPTDTQYF; CDR3 DNA: TGTGCCAGCTCCCGAGGGACTAGCGTTACCCCCACAGATACGCAGTATTTT
D gene: -; V gene: TRBV7-9; J gene: TRBJ2-7; clone size: many; CDR3 protein: CASSLLAETSSYEQYF; CDR3 DNA: TGTGCCAGCAGCTTGTTGGCGGAAACAAGCTCCTACGAGCAGTACTTC
D gene: TRBD1; V gene: TRBV12-3/TRBV12-4; J gene: TRBJ2-7; clone size: many; CDR3 protein: CASSQGTASEQYF; CDR3 DNA: TGTGCCAGCAGTCAAGGGACAGCCAGCGAGCAGTACTTC
D gene: TRBD1; V gene: TRBV20-1; J gene: TRBJ2-1; clone size: -; CDR3 protein: CSARTGQGYNEQFF; CDR3 DNA: TGCAGTGCTAGAACCGGACAGGGTTACAATGAGCAGTTCTTC
D gene: -; V gene: TRBV5-1; J gene: TRBJ2-7; clone size: -; CDR3 protein: CASSLNGGGEQYF; CDR3 DNA: TGCGCCAGCAGCTTGAATGGGGGAGGCGAGCAGTACTTC
D gene: -; V gene: TRBV29-1; J gene: TRBJ2-2; clone size: few; CDR3 protein: CSGGGGQAKVPGELFF; CDR3 DNA: TGCAGCGGAGGGGGGGGACAAGCCAAGGTACCCGGGGAGCTGTTTTTT
D gene: -; V gene: TRBV6-5; J gene: TRBJ2-7; clone size: -; CDR3 protein: CASSYSRQAGEQYF; CDR3 DNA: TGTGCCAGCAGTTACTCAAGACAGGCGGGCGAGCAGTACTTC
D gene: TRBD1; V gene: TRBV7-2; J gene: TRBJ2-7; clone size: many; CDR3 protein: CASSLLGQGYNYYEQYF; CDR3 DNA: TGTGCCAGCAGCTTACTGGGACAGGGGTATAACTACTACGAGCAGTACTTC
D gene: -; V gene: TRBV6-1; J gene: TRBJ2-2; clone size: many; CDR3 protein: CASIRGQYTGELFF; CDR3 DNA: TGTGCCAGCATCAGAGGACAGTACACCGGGGAGCTGTTTTTT
D gene: TRBD2; V gene: TRBV28; J gene: TRBJ2-1; clone size: many; CDR3 protein: CASNGLAGGPFYNEQFF; CDR3 DNA: TGTGCCAGCAACGGACTAGCGGGAGGGCCCTTCTACAATGAGCAGTTCTTC
D gene: -; V gene: TRBV6-1; J gene: TRBJ2-7; clone size: -; CDR3 protein: CASYQDMYEQYF; CDR3 DNA: TGTGCCTCCTACCAAGACATGTACGAGCAGTACTTC
D gene: -; V gene: TRBV29-1; J gene: TRBJ1-3; clone size: -; CDR3 protein: CSVGGGTSGNTIYF; CDR3 DNA: TGCAGCGTTGGCGGCGGGACCTCTGGAAACACCATATATTTT
D gene: -; V gene: TRBV5-1; J gene: TRBJ2-2; clone size: many; CDR3 protein: CASSLAGRQSYGELFF; CDR3 DNA: TGCGCCAGCAGCTTGGCCGGCCGGCAGTCGTACGGGGAGCTGTTTTTT
D gene: -; V gene: TRBV10-3; J gene: TRBJ2-3; clone size: few; CDR3 protein: CAINQDSTDTQYF; CDR3 DNA: TGTGCCATCAATCAGGACAGCACAGATACGCAGTATTTT
D gene: TRBD1; V gene: TRBV20-1; J gene: TRBJ1-6; clone size: -; CDR3 protein: CSARDRDVTGRSPLHF; CDR3 DNA: TGCAGTGCTAGAGATCGTGACGTGACAGGGCGTTCACCCCTCCACTTT
D gene: -; V gene: TRBV27; J gene: TRBJ1-1; clone size: few; CDR3 protein: CASSLSKGSTEAFF; CDR3 DNA: TGTGCCAGCAGTTTATCTAAGGGGAGCACTGAAGCTTTCTTT
D gene: TRBD2; V gene: TRBV6-1; J gene: TRBJ2-3; clone size: many; CDR3 protein: CASRSGLAGPTDTQYF; CDR3 DNA: TGTGCCAGCAGGTCGGGACTAGCGGGACCCACAGATACGCAGTATTTT
D gene: -; V gene: TRBV12-3/TRBV12-4; J gene: TRBJ1-2; clone size: many; CDR3 protein: CASSNPRRGYTF; CDR3 DNA: TGTGCCAGCAGTAATCCTAGAAGAGGCTACACCTTC
D gene: -; V gene: TRBV7-9; J gene: TRBJ2-7; clone size: many; CDR3 protein: CASSLRRDEQYF; CDR3 DNA: TGTGCCAGCAGCTTAAGGAGGGACGAGCAGTACTTC
D gene: -; V gene: TRBV30; J gene: TRBJ2-3; clone size: few; CDR3 protein: CAWSAVRNTDTQYF; CDR3 DNA: TGTGCCTGGAGTGCAGTGCGGAACACAGATACGCAGTATTTT
D gene: -; V gene: TRBV10-3; J gene: TRBJ1-4; clone size: few; CDR3 protein: CAISDDSLGANEKLFF; CDR3 DNA: TGTGCCATCAGTGACGACAGCCTTGGAGCTAATGAAAAACTGTTTTTT
D gene: -; V gene: TRBV6-1; J gene: TRBJ2-7; clone size: -; CDR3 protein: CASSEQGLNYEQYF; CDR3 DNA: TGTGCCAGCAGTGAACAGGGGTTAAACTACGAGCAGTACTTC
D gene: TRBD2; V gene: TRBV30; J gene: TRBJ2-2; clone size: few; CDR3 protein: CAWITSGSTGELFF; CDR3 DNA: TGTGCCTGGATAACTAGCGGGAGCACCGGGGAGCTGTTTTTT
D gene: TRBD2; V gene: TRBV7-9; J gene: TRBJ2-5; clone size: many; CDR3 protein: CASSLDRGRVETQYF; CDR3 DNA: TGTGCCAGCAGCTTAGACCGCGGGAGGGTGGAGACCCAGTACTTC
D gene: -; V gene: TRBV6-2/TRBV6-3; J gene: TRBJ2-7; clone size: -; CDR3 protein: CASSYSDRQNYEQYF; CDR3 DNA: TGTGCCAGCAGTTACTCGGATAGACAAAACTACGAGCAGTACTTC
D gene: -; V gene: TRBV5-1; J gene: TRBJ2-1; clone size: -; CDR3 protein: CASSLAGTGTLAYNEQFF; CDR3 DNA: TGCGCCAGCAGCTTGGCCGGAACCGGGACGTTAGCTTACAATGAGCAGTTCTTC
D gene: TRBD1; V gene: TRBV20-1; J gene: TRBJ1-1; clone size: many; CDR3 protein: CSAIVQGRDTEAFF; CDR3 DNA: TGCAGTGCCATCGTACAGGGGAGAGACACTGAAGCTTTCTTT
D gene: -; V gene: TRBV27; J gene: TRBJ1-5; clone size: many; CDR3 protein: CASSRTARQPQHF; CDR3 DNA: TGTGCCAGCAGCCGGACAGCACGGCAGCCCCAGCATTTT
D gene: -; V gene: TRBV30; J gene: TRBJ2-5; clone size: many; CDR3 protein: CAWTIGRETQYF; CDR3 DNA: TGTGCCTGGACGATTGGGAGAGAGACCCAGTACTTC
D gene: -; V gene: TRBV4-1; J gene: TRBJ1-1; clone size: many; CDR3 protein: CASTDMASTEAFF; CDR3 DNA: TGCGCCAGCACCGACATGGCAAGCACTGAAGCTTTCTTT
D gene: TRBD2; V gene: TRBV5-4; J gene: TRBJ2-1; clone size: -; CDR3 protein: CASSLRAEGLGLSVSSYNEQFF; CDR3 DNA: TGTGCCAGCAGCTTGAGGGCCGAAGGACTAGGGTTATCAGTTAGCTCCTACAATGAGCAGTTCTTC
D gene: TRBD1; V gene: TRBV5-4; J gene: TRBJ2-3; clone size: -; CDR3 protein: CASSWDRESTDTQYF; CDR3 DNA: TGTGCCAGCAGCTGGGACAGGGAATCCACAGATACGCAGTATTTT
D gene: TRBD2; V gene: TRBV5-6; J gene: TRBJ2-4; clone size: many; CDR3 protein: CASSLTAGTSVGSAKNIQYF; CDR3 DNA: TGTGCCAGCAGCTTGACCGCGGGGACTAGCGTTGGAAGCGCCAAAAACATTCAGTACTTC
D gene: -; V gene: TRBV11-2; J gene: TRBJ2-7; clone size: many; CDR3 protein: CASSPTTLGSYEQYF; CDR3 DNA: TGTGCCAGCAGCCCTACTACTCTGGGATCCTACGAGCAGTACTTC
D gene: TRBD2; V gene: TRBV11-2; J gene: TRBJ2-7; clone size: -; CDR3 protein: CASSLFAGGGYEQYF; CDR3 DNA: TGTGCCAGCAGCTTATTTGCGGGGGGCGGGTACGAGCAGTACTTC
D gene: TRBD2; V gene: TRBV5-1; J gene: TRBJ2-1; clone size: many; CDR3 protein: CASSLIPSGRYNEQFF; CDR3 DNA: TGCGCCAGCAGCTTGATCCCTAGCGGGAGATACAATGAGCAGTTCTTC
D gene: -; V gene: TRBV7-2; J gene: TRBJ1-4; clone size: few; CDR3 protein: CASVGTVDRPGVAKLFF; CDR3 DNA: TGTGCCAGCGTGGGGACCGTTGACAGGCCGGGTGTTGCAAAACTGTTTTTT
D gene: TRBD1; V gene: TRBV4-3; J gene: TRBJ2-5; clone size: few; CDR3 protein: CASSRGQGWRETQYF; CDR3 DNA: TGCGCCAGCAGCCGCGGACAGGGGTGGAGGGAGACCCAGTACTTC
D gene: -; V gene: TRBV6-2/TRBV6-3; J gene: TRBJ2-1; clone size: few; CDR3 protein: CASSPRTVINEQFF; CDR3 DNA: TGTGCCAGCAGCCCGAGGACAGTTATTAATGAGCAGTTCTTC
D gene: -; V gene: TRBV7-2; J gene: TRBJ1-5; clone size: few; CDR3 protein: CASSSTGSMNQPQHF; CDR3 DNA: TGTGCCAGCAGCTCAACAGGAAGCATGAATCAGCCCCAGCATTTT
D gene: -; V gene: TRBV7-2; J gene: TRBJ2-7; clone size: many; CDR3 protein: CASARALDYEQYF; CDR3 DNA: TGTGCCAGCGCGAGGGCCCTGGACTACGAGCAGTACTTC